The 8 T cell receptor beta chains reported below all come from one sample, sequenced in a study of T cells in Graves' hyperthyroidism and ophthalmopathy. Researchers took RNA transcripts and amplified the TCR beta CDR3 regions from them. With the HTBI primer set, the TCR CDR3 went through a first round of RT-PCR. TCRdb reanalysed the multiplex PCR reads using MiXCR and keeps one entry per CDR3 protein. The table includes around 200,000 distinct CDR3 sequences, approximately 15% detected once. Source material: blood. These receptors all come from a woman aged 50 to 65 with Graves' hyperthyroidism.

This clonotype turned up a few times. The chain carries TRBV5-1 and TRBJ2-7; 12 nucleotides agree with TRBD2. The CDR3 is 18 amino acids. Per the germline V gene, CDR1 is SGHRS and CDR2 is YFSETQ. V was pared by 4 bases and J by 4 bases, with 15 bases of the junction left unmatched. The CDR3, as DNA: TGCGCCAGCAGCACCAAATCCTGGACTAGCGGGGAACGATACGAGCAGTACTTC. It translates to CASSTKSWTSGERYEQYF.

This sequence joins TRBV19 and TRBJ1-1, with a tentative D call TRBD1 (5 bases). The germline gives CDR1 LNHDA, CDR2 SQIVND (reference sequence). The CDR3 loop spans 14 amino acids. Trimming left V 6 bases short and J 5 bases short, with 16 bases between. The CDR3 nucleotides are TGTGCCAGTAGGATACCGGGACGGGGGACTGAAGCTTTCTTT. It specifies CASRIPGRGTEAFF.

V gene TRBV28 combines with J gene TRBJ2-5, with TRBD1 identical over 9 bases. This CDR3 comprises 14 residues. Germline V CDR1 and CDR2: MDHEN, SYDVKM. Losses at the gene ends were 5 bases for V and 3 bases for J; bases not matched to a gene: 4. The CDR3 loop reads CASSRDRVEETQYF. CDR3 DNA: TGTGCCAGCAGTCGGGACAGGGTAGAAGAGACCCAGTACTTC. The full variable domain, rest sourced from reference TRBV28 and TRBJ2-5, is DVKVTQSSRYLVKRTGEKVFLECVQDMDHENMFWYRQDPGLGLRLIYFSYDVKMKEKGDIPEGYSVSREKKERFSLILESASTNQTSMYLCASSRDRVEETQYFGPGTRLLVL.

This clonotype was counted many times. The CDR3 nucleotides are TGTGCCAGCAGTTACATCGAGCGGTCGTTAGGGGATAATGAAAAACTGTTTTTT. Translating it yields CASSYIERSLGDNEKLFF. The genes are TRBV6-6 and TRBJ1-4; TRBD1 might be the D (5 bases). V was cut by 2 bases and J by 4 bases, with 20 bases left in between. The CDR3 has 18 amino acids. Germline V gives CDR1 MNHNY, CDR2 SVGAGI (reference sequence).

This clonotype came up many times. The CDR3 is CASTLGQAPYEQYF. The CDR3 nucleotides are TGTGCCAGCACCTTAGGACAGGCCCCCTACGAGCAGTACTTC. The V and J genes are TRBV9 and TRBJ2-7, with 7 bases aligning to TRBD1. Losses at the gene ends were 6 bases for V and 2 bases for J; bases not matched to a gene: 8. Germline CDR1 and CDR2: SGDLS and YYNGEE. This CDR3 is built from 14 residues.

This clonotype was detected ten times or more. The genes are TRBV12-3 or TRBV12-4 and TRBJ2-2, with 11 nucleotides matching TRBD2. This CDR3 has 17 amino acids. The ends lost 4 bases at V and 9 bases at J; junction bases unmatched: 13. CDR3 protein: CASSSPLTSGASRELFF. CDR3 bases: TGTGCCAGCAGTTCACCCCTGACTAGCGGGGCCTCCCGGGAGCTGTTTTTT.

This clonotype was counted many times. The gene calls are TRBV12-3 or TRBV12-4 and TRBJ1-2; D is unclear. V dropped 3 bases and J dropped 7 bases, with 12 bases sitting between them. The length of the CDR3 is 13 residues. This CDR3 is CASSFSSGRGYTF. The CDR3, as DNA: TGTGCCAGCAGTTTTTCGTCAGGACGTGGCTACACCTTC.

This CDR3 is CASSSAVLAGGSGDTQYF. DNA of the CDR3: TGCGCCAGCAGCTCCGCAGTACTAGCGGGGGGGTCAGGAGATACGCAGTATTTT. The rearrangement links TRBV5-1 to TRBJ2-3, with TRBD2 matching 13 bases. V lost 3 bases and J lost 5; bases outside the gene matches: 12. Germline assignment: CDR1 SGHRS and CDR2 YFSETQ. The CDR3 totals 18 residues.